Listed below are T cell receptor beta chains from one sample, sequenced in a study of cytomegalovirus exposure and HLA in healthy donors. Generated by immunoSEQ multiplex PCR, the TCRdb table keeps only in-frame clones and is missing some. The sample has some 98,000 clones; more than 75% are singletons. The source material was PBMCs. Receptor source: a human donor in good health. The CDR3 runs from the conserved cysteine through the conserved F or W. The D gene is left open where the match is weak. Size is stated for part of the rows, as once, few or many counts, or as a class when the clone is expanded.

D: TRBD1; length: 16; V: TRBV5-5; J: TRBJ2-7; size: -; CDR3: CASTPPRGQGSYEQYF; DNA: TGTGCCAGCACCCCGCCCCGAGGACAGGGTTCCTACGAGCAGTACTTC
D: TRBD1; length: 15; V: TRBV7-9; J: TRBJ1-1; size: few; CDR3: CASSLDDRGNTEAFF; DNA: TGTGCCAGCAGCTTAGATGACAGGGGGAACACTGAAGCTTTCTTT
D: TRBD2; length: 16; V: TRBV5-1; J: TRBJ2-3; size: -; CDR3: CASSYYPGRGTDTQYF; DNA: TGCGCCAGCAGCTACTACCCAGGGAGGGGCACAGATACGCAGTATTTT
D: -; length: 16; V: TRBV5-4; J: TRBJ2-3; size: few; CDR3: CASSLGGGGGTDTQYF; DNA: TGTGCCAGCAGCTTGGGAGGGGGAGGGGGGACAGATACGCAGTATTTT
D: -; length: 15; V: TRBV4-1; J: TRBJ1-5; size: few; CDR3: CASSHADIMNQPQHF; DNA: TGCGCCAGCAGCCATGCGGACATAATGAATCAGCCCCAGCATTTT
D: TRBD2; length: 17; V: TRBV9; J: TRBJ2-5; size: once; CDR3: CASSVSGTGGPWETQYF; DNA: TGTGCCAGCAGCGTTTCTGGAACGGGAGGGCCGTGGGAGACCCAGTACTTC
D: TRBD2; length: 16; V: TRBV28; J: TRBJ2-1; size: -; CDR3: CASSLVQRTSGTYKFF; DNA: TGTGCCAGCAGTTTAGTTCAACGGACTAGCGGGACTTATAAGTTCTTC
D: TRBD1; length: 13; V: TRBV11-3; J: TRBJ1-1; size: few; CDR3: CASSRDSNTEAFF; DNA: TGTGCCAGCAGCCGGGACAGCAACACTGAAGCTTTCTTT
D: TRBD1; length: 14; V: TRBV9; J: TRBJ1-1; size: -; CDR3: CASSQGAGLSEAFF; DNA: TGTGCCAGCAGTCAGGGGGCAGGGCTATCTGAAGCTTTCTTT
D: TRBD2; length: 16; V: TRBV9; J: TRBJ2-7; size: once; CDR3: CASSVGLAGGDKEQYF; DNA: TGTGCCAGCAGCGTCGGACTAGCGGGAGGAGATAAGGAGCAGTACTTC
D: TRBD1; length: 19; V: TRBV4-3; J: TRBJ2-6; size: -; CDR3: CASSQDPGTGRSGANVLTF; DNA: TGCGCCAGCAGCCAAGATCCCGGGACAGGGCGGTCTGGGGCCAACGTCCTGACTTTC
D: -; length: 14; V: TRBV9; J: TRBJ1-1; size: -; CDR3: CASSVDRVVTEAFF; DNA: TGTGCCAGCAGCGTAGACCGGGTGGTCACTGAAGCTTTCTTT
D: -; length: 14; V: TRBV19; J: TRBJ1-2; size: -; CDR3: CASSPSTGNYGYTF; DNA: TGTGCCAGTAGTCCATCGACAGGCAACTATGGCTACACCTTC
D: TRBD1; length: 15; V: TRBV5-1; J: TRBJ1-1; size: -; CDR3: CASTVWTGNNTEAFF; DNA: TGCGCCAGCACTGTGTGGACAGGCAACAACACTGAAGCTTTCTTT
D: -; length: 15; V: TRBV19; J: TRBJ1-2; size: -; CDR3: CASSQGVLDIYGYTF; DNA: TGTGCCAGTAGTCAAGGGGTCTTGGACATCTATGGCTACACCTTC
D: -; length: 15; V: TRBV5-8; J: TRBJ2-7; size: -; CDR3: CASSLGRGVGYEQYF; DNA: TGTGCCAGCAGCTTGGGCCGGGGTGTAGGCTACGAGCAGTACTTC
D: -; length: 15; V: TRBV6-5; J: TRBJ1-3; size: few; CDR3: CASMGRRTASNTIYF; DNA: TGTGCCAGCATGGGTAGACGGACAGCCTCCAACACCATATATTTT
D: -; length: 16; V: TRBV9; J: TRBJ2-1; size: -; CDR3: CASSVAFLATDNEQFF; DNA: TGTGCCAGCAGCGTAGCGTTTCTAGCGACCGACAATGAGCAGTTCTTC
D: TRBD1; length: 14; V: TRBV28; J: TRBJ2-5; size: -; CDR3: CASSPGTGGETQYF; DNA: TGTGCCAGCAGCCCCGGGACAGGGGGAGAGACCCAGTACTTC
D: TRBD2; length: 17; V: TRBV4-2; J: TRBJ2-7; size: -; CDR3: CASSQGSRGSGSYEQYF; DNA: TGTGCCAGCAGCCAAGGGTCCCGCGGGAGTGGGTCCTACGAGCAGTACTTC
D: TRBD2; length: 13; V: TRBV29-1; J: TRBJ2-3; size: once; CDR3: CSVSLAGGGTQYF; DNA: TGCAGCGTCAGTCTAGCGGGAGGGGGGACGCAGTATTTT
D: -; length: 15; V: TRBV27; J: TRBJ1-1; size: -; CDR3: CASSLAPGMHTEAFF; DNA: TGTGCCAGCAGTTTAGCCCCAGGGATGCACACTGAAGCTTTCTTT
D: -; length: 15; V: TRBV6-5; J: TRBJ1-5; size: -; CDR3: CASSAAGGGNQPQHF; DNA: TGTGCCAGCAGTGCGGCCGGGGGGGGCAATCAGCCCCAGCATTTT
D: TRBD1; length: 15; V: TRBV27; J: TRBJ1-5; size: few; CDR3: CASSPRGLSNQPQHF; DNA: TGTGCCAGCAGTCCCAGGGGGCTTAGCAATCAGCCCCAGCATTTT
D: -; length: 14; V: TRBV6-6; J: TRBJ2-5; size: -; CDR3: CASSYSTAQETQYF; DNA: TGTGCCAGCAGTTACTCGACAGCCCAAGAGACCCAGTACTTC
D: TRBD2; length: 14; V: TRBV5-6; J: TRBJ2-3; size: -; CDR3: CASSLDRGGDTQYF; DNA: TGTGCCAGCAGCTTGGATCGGGGGGGGGATACGCAGTATTTT
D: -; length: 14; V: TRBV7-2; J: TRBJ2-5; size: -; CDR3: CASSLVQGQETQYF; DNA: TGTGCCAGCAGCTTAGTGCAGGGCCAAGAGACCCAGTACTTC
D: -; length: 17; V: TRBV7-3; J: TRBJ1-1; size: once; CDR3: CASSLRAGGVIGTEAFF; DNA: TGTGCCAGCAGCTTAAGGGCAGGAGGGGTAATTGGCACTGAAGCTTTCTTT
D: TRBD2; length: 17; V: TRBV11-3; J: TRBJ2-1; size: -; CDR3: CASRDLAGGTVRNEQFF; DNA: TGTGCCAGCCGAGACTTAGCGGGAGGAACCGTGAGGAATGAGCAGTTCTTC
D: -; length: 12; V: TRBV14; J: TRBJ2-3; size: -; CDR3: CASSPGTDTQYF; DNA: TGTGCCAGCAGCCCCGGCACAGATACGCAGTATTTT
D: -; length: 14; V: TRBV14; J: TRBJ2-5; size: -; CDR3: CASSQAGAQETQYF; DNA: TGTGCCAGCAGCCAAGCGGGAGCCCAAGAGACCCAGTACTTC
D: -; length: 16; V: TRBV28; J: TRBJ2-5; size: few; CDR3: CASSPRDTTYQETQYF; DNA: TGTGCCAGCAGCCCCCGGGACACAACGTACCAAGAGACCCAGTACTTC
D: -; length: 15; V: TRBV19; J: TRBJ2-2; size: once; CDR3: CASSGQNVNTGELFF; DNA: TGTGCCAGTAGTGGACAGAACGTGAACACCGGGGAGCTGTTTTTT
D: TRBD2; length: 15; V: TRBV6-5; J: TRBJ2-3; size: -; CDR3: CASSLSSGRADTQYF; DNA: TGTGCCAGCAGTCTCTCTAGCGGGAGGGCAGATACGCAGTATTTT
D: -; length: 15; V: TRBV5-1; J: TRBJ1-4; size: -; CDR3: CASSSQPGANEKLFF; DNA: TGCGCCAGCAGCTCACAACCCGGGGCTAATGAAAAACTGTTTTTT
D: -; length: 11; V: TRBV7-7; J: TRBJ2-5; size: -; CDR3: CASSSGETQYF; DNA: TGTGCCAGCAGCTCCGGGGAGACCCAGTACTTC
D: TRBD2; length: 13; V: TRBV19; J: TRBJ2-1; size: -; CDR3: CASSRLAPNEQFF; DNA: TGTGCCAGTAGTAGACTAGCGCCCAATGAGCAGTTCTTC
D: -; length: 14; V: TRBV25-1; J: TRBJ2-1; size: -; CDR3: CASSEAGPGDEQFF; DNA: TGTGCCAGCAGTGAGGCGGGACCGGGCGATGAGCAGTTCTTC
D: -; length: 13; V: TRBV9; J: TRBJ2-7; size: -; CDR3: CASSLGGGDEQYF; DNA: TGTGCCAGCAGCCTAGGGGGAGGGGACGAGCAGTACTTC
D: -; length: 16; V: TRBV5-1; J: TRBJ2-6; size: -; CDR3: CASSWPPGNGANVLTF; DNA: TGCGCCAGCAGCTGGCCCCCAGGTAACGGGGCCAACGTCCTGACTTTC
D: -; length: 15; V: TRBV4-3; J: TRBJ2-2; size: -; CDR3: CASSQESQRTGELFF; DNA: TGCGCCAGCAGCCAAGAATCCCAACGGACCGGGGAGCTGTTTTTT
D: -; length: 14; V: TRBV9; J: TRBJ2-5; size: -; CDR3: CASSVSSSAETQYF; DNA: TGTGCCAGCAGCGTATCATCTAGTGCCGAGACCCAGTACTTC
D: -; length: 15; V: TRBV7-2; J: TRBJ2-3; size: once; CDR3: CASSRPSGSVDTQYF; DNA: TGTGCCAGCAGCCGTCCTAGTGGAAGTGTAGATACGCAGTATTTT
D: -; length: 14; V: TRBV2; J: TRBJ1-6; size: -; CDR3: CASPGASEKSPLHF; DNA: TGTGCCAGCCCGGGAGCCTCGGAAAAATCACCCCTCCACTTT
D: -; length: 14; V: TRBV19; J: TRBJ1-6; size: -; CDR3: CASQVSAYNSPLHF; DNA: TGTGCCTCCCAGGTATCGGCCTATAATTCACCCCTCCACTTT
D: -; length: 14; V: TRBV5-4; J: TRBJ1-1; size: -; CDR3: CASSSPSQFTEAFF; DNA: TGTGCCAGCAGCTCCCCAAGTCAGTTCACTGAAGCTTTCTTT
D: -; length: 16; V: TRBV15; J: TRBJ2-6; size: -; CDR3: CATSSPDSLGANVLTF; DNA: TGTGCCACCAGCAGTCCTGACAGTCTTGGGGCCAACGTCCTGACTTTC
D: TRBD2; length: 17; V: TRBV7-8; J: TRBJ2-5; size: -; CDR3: CASSPLGGLAGQETQYF; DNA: TGTGCCAGCAGCCCTCTGGGGGGACTAGCGGGTCAAGAGACCCAGTACTTC
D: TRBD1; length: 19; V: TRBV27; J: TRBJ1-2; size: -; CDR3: CASRFLLVNRAGGDYGYTF; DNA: TGTGCCAGCAGGTTCTTGCTCGTGAACCGGGCAGGGGGCGACTATGGCTACACCTTC
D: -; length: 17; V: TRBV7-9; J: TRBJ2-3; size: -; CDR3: CASSFVAQGRGTDTQYF; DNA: TGTGCCAGCAGCTTTGTGGCACAGGGCCGCGGCACAGATACGCAGTATTTT
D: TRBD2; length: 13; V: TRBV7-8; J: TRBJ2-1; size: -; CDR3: CATRGGAYNEQFF; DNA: TGTGCCACCCGCGGGGGGGCATACAATGAGCAGTTCTTC
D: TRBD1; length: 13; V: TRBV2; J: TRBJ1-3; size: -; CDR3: CASKAGGGNTIYF; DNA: TGTGCCAGCAAAGCAGGGGGAGGAAACACCATATATTTT